Following are 8 T cell receptor beta chains from one sample sequenced in a study of cytomegalovirus exposure and HLA in healthy donors. The repertoire was sequenced with immunoSEQ multiplex PCR; TCRdb's copy has only in-frame clones and lacks some. The profile shows about 130,000 clones, 89% of them singletons. Material for sequencing was PBMCs. The receptors shown here come from a woman between 18 and 29 years old in good health and CMV-seronegative.

DNA of the CDR3: TGTGCTAGTGGTTTGGTTTTACAGGCTTACTTGGGTGAAAAACTGTTTTTT. This codes for CASGLVLQAYLGEKLFF. V is TRBV12-5 and J is TRBJ1-4; possible D gene TRBD1, 5 bases. Germline V gene data show CDR1 as LGHNT and CDR2 as FRNRAP. Trimming cost V 0 bases and J 7 bases, with 18 bases left between them. The CDR3 sequence is 17 residues long.

This sequence joins TRBV5-4 and TRBJ1-1, with D perhaps TRBD1 (6 bases). CDR3 size: 13 residues. Germline V gives CDR1 SGHNT, CDR2 YYREEE (reference sequence). V shed 3 bases and J shed 8 bases, with 14 bases lying between them. In DNA form, the CDR3 reads TGTGCCAGCAGCTCGACAGGCTTTACGGAAGCTTTCTTT. This gives the protein CASSSTGFTEAFF.

The V call is TRBV25-1, the J call TRBJ1-4, with TRBD1 matching 8 bases. Losses at the gene ends were 4 bases for V and 5 bases for J; bases not matched to a gene: 6. The CDR3 has 15 residues. Germline CDR1 MGHDK, CDR2 SYGVNS. Here the CDR3 DNA reads TGTGCCAGCAGTGGACAGACAGGGGTGAATGAAAAACTGTTTTTT. This gives the protein CASSGQTGVNEKLFF.

The chain employs TRBV7-9 and TRBJ2-7; D possibly corresponds to TRBD2 (6 bases). Germline-derived CDR1 and CDR2 are SEHNR and FQNEAQ (reference sequence). The CDR3 is made up of 13 amino acids. V lost 5 bases, J lost 5 bases, and 13 bases lay in between. The CDR3 DNA reads TGTGCCAGCAGCCAGGCGGGGTTCGACGAGCAGTACTTC. Amino acids: CASSQAGFDEQYF.

This clone was detected a few times. The chain couples TRBV10-1 to TRBJ2-7, with 8 bases that match TRBD1. Germline V gives CDR1 WNHNN, CDR2 SYGVQD (reference sequence). Trimming removed 2 bases from V and 7 bases from J; junction bases left unmatched: 10. The CDR3 contains 15 residues. The CDR3 reads CASSEGQGVFEEQYF. The CDR3 region has the DNA TGCGCCAGCAGTGAGGGACAGGGTGTTTTCGAGGAGCAGTACTTC.

This clone came up once. The chain combines TRBV6-1 with TRBJ1-2; 8 nucleotides line up with TRBD1. CDR3 length: 17 residues. Germline V lookup: CDR1 MNHNS, CDR2 SASEGT. Germline trimming cut 2 bases from V and 4 bases from J; bases unmatched to any gene: 12. DNA for the CDR3: TGTGCCAGCAGTGAAAACTTGTACGGACAGGGCCGCTATGGCTACACCTTC. Translated, it gives CASSENLYGQGRYGYTF.

V usage is TRBV7-8 and J usage is TRBJ1-4; D is undetermined. The CDR3 sequence is 17 residues long. V was pared by 8 bases and J by 7 bases, with 26 bases between. The germline gives CDR1 SGHVS, CDR2 FQNEAQ. Here the CDR3 DNA reads TGTGCCAGCGGTCTATCCGGGTCTCCTTTGAGTGGTGAAAAACTGTTTTTT. Translated: CASGLSGSPLSGEKLFF.

The rearrangement links TRBV5-4 to TRBJ1-4; 11 nucleotides match TRBD1. The junction had 9 bases not matched to a gene; V was cut back by 4 bases and J by 7 bases. The germline gives CDR1 SGHNT, CDR2 YYREEE (reference sequence). This CDR3 is 16 amino acids long. CDR3 DNA sequence: TGTGCCAGCAGCCGGACTGGACAGGGGGCAATTGAAAAACTGTTTTTT. This gives the protein CASSRTGQGAIEKLFF. The entire variable domain, with the rest obtained from reference TRBV5-4 and TRBJ1-4, is as follows: ETGVTQSPTHLIKTRGQQVTLRCSSQSGHNTVSWYQQALGQGPQFIFQYYREEENGRGNFPPRFSGLQFPNYSSELNVNALELDDSALYLCASSRTGQGAIEKLFFGSGTQLSVL.